A single sample is the source of the 20 T cell receptor beta chains below, sequenced in a study of radiotherapy plus CTLA-4 blockade in lung cancer. Sequenced by immunoSEQ multiplex PCR; TCRdb stores in-frame clones only, minus some. Of 81,000 or so clones in the sample, about four fifths were seen once. This material consisted of peripheral blood, taken from a patient treated with radiotherapy plus ipilimumab. Receptors were obtained from a human donor with non-small cell lung cancer that progressed on radiotherapy plus ipilimumab.

The gene calls are TRBV6-1 and TRBJ2-3; 8 positions match TRBD1. The CDR3 totals 17 residues. Germline V CDR1 and CDR2: MNHNS, SASEGT. The V segment lost 2 bases and the J segment 3 bases; nucleotides outside the gene matches: 10. In DNA, the CDR3 is TGTGCCAGCAGTGAATGGATGACAGGGGAGGTGACAGATACGCAGTATTTT. Translation gives CASSEWMTGEVTDTQYF.

This clone was counted once. The chain is built from TRBV2 and TRBJ2-5; no clear D gene. CDR3 length: 15 amino acids. The germline V gene encodes CDR1 SNHLY and CDR2 FYNNEI. Trimming shortened V by 1 base and J by 5 bases, and 14 bases separated the two germline ends. CDR3 coding DNA: TGTGCCAGCAGTGAAGGGCTCACTGGGGTGGAGACCCAGTACTTC. Residues: CASSEGLTGVETQYF.

The CDR3 reads CASSSGTGNGYTF. DNA for the CDR3: TGTGCCAGCAGCTCGGGGACAGGGAATGGCTACACCTTC. V gene TRBV7-2 combines with J gene TRBJ1-2; 9 bases match TRBD1. CDR1 is SGHTA, CDR2 FQGNSA, per germline. The CDR3 loop spans 13 amino acids. J lost 6 bases, V lost 4 bases, and 3 bases had no gene match.

J is TRBJ2-3 and V is TRBV7-9, with D tentatively TRBD1 (5 bases). The length of the CDR3 is 14 residues. Germline CDR1 and CDR2: SEHNR and FQNEAQ (reference sequence). With 1 base removed from V and 4 bases from J, the gap between germline ends came to 9 bases. CDR3 nucleotide sequence: TGTGCCAGCAGCTTAGAATTGACAGCAGATACGCAGTATTTT. Translating it yields CASSLELTADTQYF.

This chain links TRBV11-2 with TRBJ2-7, with 7 positions matching TRBD2. The CDR3 is 14 residues long. The germline CDR1 and CDR2 sequences are SGHAT and FQNNGV. Trimming removed 5 bases from V and 2 bases from J; junction bases left unmatched: 6. The CDR3, as DNA: TGTGCCAGCAGCCTCCAGACTAGCACCTACGAGCAGTACTTC. It translates to CASSLQTSTYEQYF.

This sequence joins TRBV5-6 and TRBJ2-7; D is unclear. Germline V lookup: CDR1 SGHDT, CDR2 YYEEEE. V lost 4 bases and J 6 bases, leaving 14 bases between the germline ends. The CDR3 totals 13 residues. The CDR3 loop is CASSQKFGREQYF. CDR3 nucleotides: TGTGCCAGCAGCCAAAAGTTTGGCCGCGAGCAGTACTTC.

This clone was observed a handful of times. This chain uses TRBV10-3 with TRBJ1-6; the D is unclear. Trimming took 2 bases from V and 10 from J, leaving 12 bases between them. CDR1 ENHRY and CDR2 SYGVKD come from the germline V gene. The CDR3 has 14 amino acids. The CDR3 DNA sequence: TGTGCCATCAGTGAGACGGCAGGATCCTCACCCCTCCACTTT. As protein: CAISETAGSSPLHF.

V is TRBV14 and J is TRBJ2-1, with 7 bases aligning to TRBD2. Trimming removed 5 bases from V and 8 bases from J; junction bases left unmatched: 9. The CDR3 contains 14 residues. Per germline, CDR1 SGHDN and CDR2 FVKESK. CDR3 nucleotides: TGTGCCAGCAGCACTCCCGGGACTATCCATGAGCAGTTCTTC. The encoded protein is CASSTPGTIHEQFF.

This clone was seen just once. J is TRBJ1-1 and V is TRBV7-9, with TRBD1 matching over 7 bases. The length of the CDR3 is 14 residues. J gave up 8 bases and V 6 bases, and 12 bases lay outside the gene matches. Per germline, CDR1 SEHNR and CDR2 FQNEAQ (reference sequence). The CDR3 protein is CASRAPGGVREAFF. The CDR3 DNA sequence: TGTGCCAGCAGGGCCCCAGGGGGGGTCCGGGAAGCTTTCTTT.

The CDR3, as DNA: TGTGCCAGCAGTTCCCCCGGGACAATAAACACTGAAGCTTTCTTT. The encoded protein is CASSSPGTINTEAFF. V and J are TRBV6-6 and TRBJ1-1; possible D gene TRBD1, 6 bases. Deletions cut 4 bases from V and 2 bases from J, with 14 bases between. CDR1 is MNHNY and CDR2 is SVGAGI in the germline V gene (reference sequence). The CDR3 length is 15 residues.

V and J are TRBV6-5 and TRBJ2-1; 7 bases align to TRBD1. Germline trimming cut 0 bases from V and 2 bases from J; bases unmatched to any gene: 4. Germline CDR1 and CDR2: MNHEY and SVGAGI. The CDR3 runs 16 residues. CDR3 protein: CASSYSAGGTYNEQFF. CDR3 DNA sequence: TGTGCCAGCAGTTACTCGGCAGGGGGAACCTACAATGAGCAGTTCTTC.

This chain joins TRBV19 and TRBJ1-3; D might be TRBD1 (6 bases). The germline V and J ends were trimmed by 5 bases and 3 bases, with 17 bases remaining between them. The CDR3 contains 16 residues. CDR1 and CDR2 from the germline V gene are LNHDA and SQIVND (reference sequence). CDR3: CASSRRDTTIGNTIYF. The CDR3 DNA reads as TGTGCCAGTAGTCGCCGGGACACCACTATTGGAAACACCATATATTTT.

V usage is TRBV7-2 and J usage is TRBJ2-3; TRBD2 matches 14 bases. The V and J ends lost 5 bases and 6 bases, in that order; junction bases with no gene match: 4. Germline V gene sequence: CDR1 SGHTA, CDR2 FQGNSA. The CDR3 runs to 15 residues. The CDR3 DNA reads TGTGCCAGCAGCCTGGGACTAGCGGGAGTTGATACGCAGTATTTT. This codes for CASSLGLAGVDTQYF.

The chain joins TRBV6-1 to TRBJ2-3, with TRBD2 matching over 10 bases. This CDR3 region has 15 residues. After removal of 7 bases from V and 0 bases from J, the junction contained 4 bases not matched to a gene. The germline CDR1 and CDR2 sequences are MNHNS and SASEGT. The CDR3, as DNA: TGTGCCAGCACCCTACTAGCGGGAAGCACAGATACGCAGTATTTT. Residues: CASTLLAGSTDTQYF.

V gene TRBV11-2 combines with J gene TRBJ1-2; the D is unclear. The CDR3 is 15 amino acids. Trimming removed 0 bases from V and 7 bases from J, with 15 bases in between. Per germline, CDR1 SGHAT and CDR2 FQNNGV. The CDR3 DNA reads as TGTGCCAGCAGCTTAGATAGGCAGTCTTTCGGTGGCTACACCTTC. Its translation: CASSLDRQSFGGYTF.

This clone was seen a handful of times. V and J are TRBV10-3 and TRBJ2-7; 7 bases align to TRBD2. V lost 7 bases to trimming and J lost 4 bases; unmatched junction nucleotides: 7. The CDR3 extends over 13 amino acids. The germline CDR1 and CDR2 sequences are ENHRY and SYGVKD. This CDR3 reads CAITDGGGYEQYF. CDR3 DNA: TGTGCCATCACCGACGGGGGAGGGTACGAGCAGTACTTC.

The rearrangement links TRBV5-4 to TRBJ2-1; 11 nucleotides agree with TRBD1. CDR3 size: 15 residues. J gave up 8 bases and V 4 bases, and 8 bases lay outside the gene matches. CDR1 SGHNT and CDR2 YYREEE come from the germline V gene (reference sequence). CDR3 region: CASSAPGQGDYEQFF. The CDR3 region has the DNA TGTGCCAGCAGCGCCCCGGGACAGGGGGACTATGAGCAGTTCTTC.

The chain has TRBV10-3 and TRBJ1-2; 8 bases are a match to TRBD1. Germline V gene sequence: CDR1 ENHRY, CDR2 SYGVKD. The CDR3 loop spans 12 amino acids. V was pared by 5 bases and J by 8 bases, with 4 bases of the junction left unmatched. The DNA for the CDR3 is TGTGCCATCAGTTCGGACAGGGCAGGCTACACCTTC. It yields the protein CAISSDRAGYTF.

This clone appeared a single time. V usage is TRBV7-9 and J usage is TRBJ2-7; weak D call: TRBD2 (6 bases). This CDR3 is 15 amino acids long. Germline V gene sequence: CDR1 SEHNR, CDR2 FQNEAQ (reference sequence). V shed 1 base and J shed 3 bases, with 13 bases lying between them. The CDR3 region is CASSLGSSVLYEQYF. CDR3 nucleotide sequence: TGTGCCAGCAGCTTAGGCTCTAGCGTTCTCTACGAGCAGTACTTC.

The chain couples TRBV4-3 to TRBJ2-1; possibly TRBD2 for D (5 bases). Germline CDR1 LGHNA, CDR2 YSLEER. The CDR3 runs to 15 residues. The germline V and J ends were trimmed by 1 base and 4 bases, with 11 bases remaining between them. The CDR3 here is CASSQGEGGYNEQFF. The CDR3 DNA sequence: TGCGCCAGCAGCCAAGGAGAGGGCGGGTACAATGAGCAGTTCTTC.